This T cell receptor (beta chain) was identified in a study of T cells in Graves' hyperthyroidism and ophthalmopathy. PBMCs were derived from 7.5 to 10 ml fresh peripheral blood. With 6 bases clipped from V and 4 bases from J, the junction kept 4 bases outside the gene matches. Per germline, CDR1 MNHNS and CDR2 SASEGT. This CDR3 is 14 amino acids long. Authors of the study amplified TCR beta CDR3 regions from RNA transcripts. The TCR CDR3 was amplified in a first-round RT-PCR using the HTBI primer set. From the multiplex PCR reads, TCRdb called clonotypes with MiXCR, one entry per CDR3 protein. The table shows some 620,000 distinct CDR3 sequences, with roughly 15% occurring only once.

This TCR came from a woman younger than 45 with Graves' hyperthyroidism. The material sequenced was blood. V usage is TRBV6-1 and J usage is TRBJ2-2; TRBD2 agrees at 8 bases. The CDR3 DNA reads TGTGCCAGCAGATTCGGGAGGGCCACCGGGGAGCTGTTTTTT. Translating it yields CASRFGRATGELFF.